This T cell receptor (beta chain) was sequenced in a study of CD8 T cells in Susac syndrome. Random hexamers were used to reverse transcribe the RNA input (roughly 0.5 to 1 ug). immunoSEQ multiplex PCR amplified TCR beta CDR3 across 54 Vbeta, 13 Jbeta. TCRdb re-called the immunoSEQ multiplex PCR reads with MiXCR, one entry per CDR3 protein. The sample shows roughly 160,000 distinct CDR3 sequences, about 93% of them seen only once. The CDR3 is 13 amino acids. V was cut by 5 bases and J by 2 bases, with 10 bases left in between. The germline CDR1 and CDR2 sequences are SGHRS and YFSETQ. Sequencing of TCR beta, carried out with a high-throughput approach, was applied to CD8+ and CD4+ T cells from the blood.

The clonotype was recovered from a human donor in good health. J is TRBJ2-5 and V is TRBV5-1; a possible D gene is TRBD1 (5 bases). Sequenced: CD4+ T cells from PBMCs. The CDR3 coding sequence is TGCGCCAGCAGACCGGACACGCAAGAGACCCAGTACTTC. This encodes CASRPDTQETQYF.